The rows below give T cell receptor beta chains drawn from one sample of a study of cytomegalovirus exposure and HLA in healthy donors. Produced via immunoSEQ multiplex PCR; TCRdb's table is partial and in-frame only. The top ten hold 1% of the sample, which has roughly 130,000 clones, 75% to 85% seen once. The sample comprised PBMCs. The receptors originated from a man aged 40-49 years in good health and CMV-seronegative. Both conserved end residues are part of each CDR3. A D gene is named only where the DNA matches it firmly. For some rows the clone size is stated as once, few or many, or as a class when expanded; others skip it.

TRBV6-1	TRBJ1-6	few	TRBD1	TGTGCCAGCAGTACCGACAGGGGCTCAAATTCACCCCTCCACTTT	CASSTDRGSNSPLHF
TRBV27	TRBJ1-1	NA	NA	TGTGCCAGCAGTTTCCTGGCAGGGAAAAAGAACACTGAAGCTTTCTTT	CASSFLAGKKNTEAFF
TRBV5-1	TRBJ1-1	NA	TRBD1	TGCGCCAGCAGCTTGGCAGGGGGCCGAGAAGCTTTCTTT	CASSLAGGREAFF
TRBV4-1	TRBJ2-7	NA	TRBD2	TGCGCCAGCAGCCAAGGCTCGGGGAGTCGGACTAGCGGCTACGAGCAGTACTTC	CASSQGSGSRTSGYEQYF
TRBV6-5	TRBJ2-7	NA	TRBD1	TGTGCCAGCAGTTACTCCGAGGGGACAGACTACGAGCAGTACTTC	CASSYSEGTDYEQYF
TRBV7-9	TRBJ2-1	few	TRBD1	TGTGCCAGCAGCTCATACTCTTGGGCGGGACAGGTCTATGAGCAGTTCTTC	CASSSYSWAGQVYEQFF
TRBV5-1	TRBJ2-3	once	TRBD2	TGCGCCAGCAGCTTGGGGGCTAGCGGGACGGATACGCAGTATTTT	CASSLGASGTDTQYF
TRBV9	TRBJ2-5	NA	TRBD2	TGTGCCAGCAGCGTTGGTAGCGGGGGGACCTCTAAAGAGACCCAGTACTTC	CASSVGSGGTSKETQYF
TRBV27	TRBJ2-7	NA	TRBD2	TGTGCCAGCAGAGGGACCGGGACTAGCGGGAAACACGAGCAGTACTTC	CASRGTGTSGKHEQYF
TRBV5-1	TRBJ2-1	few	NA	TGCGCCACCACGACCGAAGGGGGGGGGTGGAATGAGCAGTTCTTC	CATTTEGGGWNEQFF
TRBV5-6	TRBJ2-7	NA	TRBD1	TGTGCCAGCAGCCGGGGACAGGTGGTCTACGAGCAGTACTTC	CASSRGQVVYEQYF
TRBV6-5	TRBJ2-1	NA	NA	TGTGCCAGCACCCACCCTGAGAGTGAGCAGTTCTTC	CASTHPESEQFF
TRBV6-1	TRBJ1-2	NA	NA	TGTGCCAGCAGTTCAGGGCTCCCTAACTATGGCTACACCTTC	CASSSGLPNYGYTF
TRBV7-2	TRBJ2-2	NA	NA	TGTGCCAGCAGCCCTCAGATCCAAACAACCACCGGGGAGCTGTTTTTT	CASSPQIQTTTGELFF
TRBV7-8	TRBJ2-1	NA	NA	TGTGCCAGCAGCGGCCGTTTGGAGGGCTTCTACAATGAGCAGTTCTTC	CASSGRLEGFYNEQFF
TRBV30	TRBJ2-3	NA	NA	TGTGCCTGGAGTGTACTGAGTACGCAGTATTTT	CAWSVLSTQYF
TRBV10-3	TRBJ1-1	NA	TRBD1	TGTGCCATCACCAAAGACAGGGAGAACACTGAAGCTTTCTTT	CAITKDRENTEAFF
TRBV15	TRBJ2-1	NA	NA	TGTGCCACCAGCAGAGATCAGGGTAGGCATGAGCAGTTCTTC	CATSRDQGRHEQFF
TRBV6-6	TRBJ2-1	NA	NA	TGTGCCAGCACCCGGGACATCAGGTCTAGTGAGCAGTTCTTC	CASTRDIRSSEQFF
TRBV19	TRBJ2-7	NA	TRBD1	TGTGCCAGTAGTGTAACAGGGGGCTTCTACGAGCAGTACTTC	CASSVTGGFYEQYF
TRBV27	TRBJ2-7	NA	TRBD2	TGTGCCAGCACGCCAGCGGGAGGGAAGTCCTACGAGCAGTACTTC	CASTPAGGKSYEQYF
TRBV6-1	TRBJ1-5	NA	NA	TGTGCCAGCAGTGTTTCAGGGGACGATCAGCCCCAGCATTTT	CASSVSGDDQPQHF
TRBV6-1	TRBJ2-7	NA	TRBD1	TGTGCCAGCACCCGAACAGGGGAGTCTGCCTACGAGCAGTACTTC	CASTRTGESAYEQYF
TRBV18	TRBJ1-2	NA	NA	TGTGCCAGCTCAGGGGCCTATGGCTACACCTTC	CASSGAYGYTF
TRBV7-8	TRBJ2-7	NA	TRBD1	TGTGCCAGCAGCTTAGGCCTACAGGGGTACGAGCAGTACTTC	CASSLGLQGYEQYF
TRBV10-3	TRBJ2-2	NA	TRBD1	TGTGCCATCCGGCTTACGGAGGGGATTCGACGGGCAGGGGGCGGGACGAACACCGGGGAGCTGTTTTTT	CAIRLTEGIRRAGGGTNTGELFF
TRBV30	TRBJ2-5	NA	NA	TGTGCCTGGAGTGTCCCGACCGGCGGACAAGAGACCCAGTACTTC	CAWSVPTGGQETQYF
TRBV18	TRBJ1-1	NA	NA	TGTGCCAGCTCACCACAGGGGCAGAACACTGAAGCTTTCTTT	CASSPQGQNTEAFF
TRBV2	TRBJ1-6	NA	NA	TGTGCCAGCACCAGCTCCTATAATTCACCCCTCCACTTT	CASTSSYNSPLHF
TRBV7-9	TRBJ2-7	NA	NA	TGTGCCAGCATCTCGAGAGGGGCAAGGGGGGAGCAGTACTTC	CASISRGARGEQYF
TRBV7-3	TRBJ2-3	NA	NA	TGTGCCAGCAGCTTTGGGGGGTCAGATACGCAGTATTTT	CASSFGGSDTQYF
TRBV18	TRBJ2-5	NA	TRBD2	TGTGCCAGCTCACAAAATTCGGCTGCGGGAGGAGGAGAGACCCAGTACTTC	CASSQNSAAGGGETQYF
TRBV11-2	TRBJ2-1	NA	NA	TGTGCCAGCAGCTTATACCAGGGGCTTGAAAATGAGCAGTTCTTC	CASSLYQGLENEQFF